Each of the 25 T cell receptor beta chains below was sequenced from the same sample in a study of shared clonotypes between healthy human individuals. TCRdb keeps only in-frame clones here, not all; method: immunoSEQ multiplex PCR. Here the sample spans roughly 2.6 million clones, roughly 92% being singletons. The sequenced sample was naive CD4+ T cells sorted from blood. Subset here: CD45RA+ positively selected. Source of these receptors: a man between 18 and 29 years old in good health.

This clone was observed a single time. Other nucleotide sequences from this sample produce the same CDR3. The V call is TRBV2, the J call TRBJ2-3, with D unresolved. V lost 4 bases, J lost 3 bases, and 5 bases lay in between. Per the germline V gene, CDR1 is SNHLY and CDR2 is FYNNEI. The CDR3 sequence is 12 residues long. CDR3 protein: CASSGGTDTQYF. CDR3 nucleotide sequence: TGTGCCAGCAGTGGGGGTACAGATACGCAGTATTTT.

The gene calls are TRBV7-2 and TRBJ2-7, with 9 bases lining up with TRBD1. V was clipped by 5 bases and J by 0 bases; unmatched bases: 5. The CDR3 totals 15 residues. Per germline, CDR1 SGHTA and CDR2 FQGNSA. CDR3 bases: TGTGCCAGCAGCCAAAGGACAGGGGTCTCCTACGAGCAGTACTTC. It yields the protein CASSQRTGVSYEQYF.

The chain uses TRBV7-2 and TRBJ1-2, with D possibly matching TRBD1 (5 bases). The germline V gene has CDR1 SGHTA and CDR2 FQGNSA. Trimming removed 5 bases from V and 7 bases from J, with 20 bases in between. The CDR3 is 15 residues long. The CDR3 bases are TGTGCCAGCAGCGAAAGAGAGACAGTTTTCGGTGGCTACACCTTC. Translated: CASSERETVFGGYTF.

The CDR3: CASSIGQTSYGYTF. CDR3 nucleotides: TGTGCCAGTAGTATAGGCCAGACCAGCTATGGCTACACCTTC. The genes are TRBV19 and TRBJ1-2, with D unresolved. The ends were cut back, 1 base at V and 4 bases at J, with 10 bases in the middle. The CDR3 spans 14 residues. Germline CDR1 is LNHDA and CDR2 is SQIVND (reference sequence).

The V call is TRBV7-9, the J call TRBJ1-6, with 9 bases that match TRBD1. V dropped 5 bases and J dropped 7; count of bases not matched to a gene: 6. Germline CDR1 SEHNR, CDR2 FQNEAQ (reference sequence). This CDR3 is 15 amino acids long. The CDR3 loop is CASSPRQGVNSPLHF. The CDR3 DNA follows: TGTGCCAGCAGCCCACGACAGGGGGTCAATTCACCCCTCCACTTT.

The V call is TRBV5-5, the J call TRBJ1-4; D is uncertain. V was trimmed by 2 bases and J by 2 bases, leaving 7 bases between them. The CDR3 contains 14 residues. Looked up from germline, CDR1 is SGHKS and CDR2 is YYEKEE (reference sequence). CDR3 loop: CASSLIRTNEKLFF. The DNA of the CDR3 is TGTGCCAGCAGCTTAATCAGGACTAATGAAAAACTGTTTTTT.

The chain couples TRBV7-8 to TRBJ1-2, with 9 bases identical to TRBD1. This CDR3 is 14 amino acids long. Germline CDR1 is SGHVS and CDR2 is FQNEAQ. Trimming removed 5 bases from V and 4 bases from J; junction bases left unmatched: 5. The CDR3 region is CASSPTGGRYGYTF. Here the CDR3 DNA reads TGTGCCAGCAGCCCGACAGGGGGTCGCTATGGCTACACCTTC.

Points on this clone: This same CDR3 is encoded by further DNA sequences in the sample. V is TRBV30 and J is TRBJ2-7, with D unresolved. Between the trimmed V and J ends, which lost 0 bases and 2 bases, there was a span of 5 bases. CDR3 size: 12 residues. The germline V gene encodes CDR1 GTSNPN and CDR2 SVGIG (reference sequence). The DNA of the CDR3 is TGTGCCTGGAGTGTCCCCCCCTACGAGCAGTACTTC. Protein sequence: CAWSVPPYEQYF.

The chain carries TRBV7-9 and TRBJ2-5; 13 bases map to TRBD2. This CDR3 spans 15 amino acids. Germline CDR1 SEHNR, CDR2 FQNEAQ (reference sequence). V was clipped by 5 bases and J by 6 bases; unmatched bases: 6. CDR3 region: CASSRGTSGVKTQYF. DNA for the CDR3: TGTGCCAGCAGCCGCGGGACTAGCGGGGTAAAGACCCAGTACTTC.

The V gene is TRBV2, the J gene TRBJ2-5; unclear D gene. This CDR3 comprises 12 residues. Germline V CDR1 and CDR2: SNHLY, FYNNEI. V was pared by 7 bases and J by 2 bases, with 8 bases between. The DNA of the CDR3 is TGTGCCAGCACCTTAGGGCAAGAGACCCAGTACTTC. It encodes CASTLGQETQYF.

J is TRBJ2-6 and V is TRBV5-4; TRBD1 matches 12 bases. The germline gives CDR1 SGHNT, CDR2 YYREEE (reference sequence). V was pared by 3 bases and J by 4 bases, with 11 bases of the junction left unmatched. The CDR3 extends over 19 amino acids. CDR3 loop: CASSSGRDRGQVGANVLTF. The CDR3 DNA reads TGTGCCAGCAGCTCGGGCCGGGACAGGGGGCAAGTCGGGGCCAACGTCCTGACTTTC.

This clone was seen just once. The chain joins TRBV9 to TRBJ1-6; 7 bases line up with TRBD1. This CDR3 comprises 14 residues. Unmatched junction bases numbered 7, after V lost 3 bases and J lost 10 bases. Germline CDR1 is SGDLS and CDR2 is YYNGEE. CDR3 in DNA: TGTGCCAGCAGCGCTGGGGACAGCGGATCACCCCTCCACTTT. Translating gives CASSAGDSGSPLHF.

CDR3 loop: CASSMWISGGEETQYF. The CDR3 DNA reads TGCGCCAGCAGCATGTGGATTAGTGGCGGGGAAGAGACCCAGTACTTC. The rearrangement uses TRBV5-1 and TRBJ2-5, with D possibly TRBD2 on 6 matching bases. CDR3 length: 16 residues. CDR1 and CDR2 (germline): SGHRS, YFSETQ. The V gene lost 4 bases and the J gene lost 3 bases, with 19 bases spanning the gap. Supplemented by reference TRBV5-1 and TRBJ2-5, the full variable domain reads KAGVTQTPRYLIKTRGQQVTLSCSPISGHRSVSWYQQTPGQGLQFLFEYFSETQRNKGNFPGRFSGRQFSNSRSEMNVSTLELGDSALYLCASSMWISGGEETQYFGPGTRLLVL.

This sequence joins TRBV5-1 and TRBJ1-3, with 7 bases lining up with TRBD1. J lost 3 bases, V lost 1 base, and 4 bases had no gene match. Germline CDR1 and CDR2: SGHRS and YFSETQ. The CDR3 extends over 15 amino acids. This chain's CDR3 is CASSLKTGYGNTIYF. CDR3 bases: TGCGCCAGCAGCTTGAAGACAGGGTATGGAAACACCATATATTTT.

The chain has TRBV9 and TRBJ1-4; D gene unclear. With 0 bases removed from V and 3 bases from J, the gap between germline ends came to 9 bases. Germline V gene sequence: CDR1 SGDLS, CDR2 YYNGEE. This CDR3 has 15 amino acids. CDR3 residues: CASSVVGTPNEKLFF. In nucleotides, the CDR3 is TGTGCCAGCAGCGTAGTGGGTACCCCTAATGAAAAACTGTTTTTT.

The chain joins TRBV21-1 to TRBJ2-3; TRBD2 was called by the table and not checked on the DNA. TRBV21-1 is tagged as a pseudogene. This CDR3 comprises 18 residues. The CDR3 DNA reads TGTGCCAGCAGCAAACGCCTTTTGCGGGAGTATGATACAGATACGCAGTATTTT. It specifies CASSKRLLREYDTDTQYF.

The V call is TRBV5-1, the J call TRBJ2-7; 11 nucleotides match TRBD2. Per the germline V gene, CDR1 is SGHRS and CDR2 is YFSETQ. CDR3 length equals 15 residues. The junction had 5 bases not matched to a gene; V was cut back by 4 bases and J by 2 bases. DNA of the CDR3: TGCGCCAGCAGCATCCTAGCGGGAGGCCCCTACGAGCAGTACTTC. This gives the protein CASSILAGGPYEQYF.

This clone was observed a single time. The genes are TRBV10-3 and TRBJ2-5, with 12 bases lining up with TRBD2. V was pared by 6 bases and J by 5 bases, with 7 bases of the junction left unmatched. Germline CDR1 reads ENHRY; CDR2 reads SYGVKD. The CDR3 sequence is 15 residues long. DNA for the CDR3: TGTGCCATCAGCCAGACTAGCGGGAGTAGTGAGACCCAGTACTTC. Translation: CAISQTSGSSETQYF.

The chain is built from TRBV11-2 and TRBJ2-4; 7 bases agree with TRBD1. The length of the CDR3 is 14 residues. Germline V gene data show CDR1 as SGHAT and CDR2 as FQNNGV. V gave up 2 bases and J gave up 10 bases; unmatched junction bases: 8. CDR3: CASSLSSGQYIQYF. The DNA for the CDR3 is TGTGCCAGCAGCTTATCGTCGGGACAGTATATTCAGTACTTC.

On this clone itself: Other DNA sequences in this sample translate to the same CDR3. The chain carries TRBV6-5 and TRBJ2-1, with no clear D. V was pared by 4 bases and J by 6 bases, with 7 bases between. Germline V lookup: CDR1 MNHEY, CDR2 SVGAGI. CDR3 length: 12 residues. The CDR3 DNA reads TGTGCCAGCAGTTCTCCGGGCAATGAGCAGTTCTTC. As protein: CASSSPGNEQFF.

The rearrangement joins TRBV11-2 to TRBJ2-7; possible D gene TRBD1, 5 bases. CDR1 is SGHAT and CDR2 is FQNNGV in the germline V gene. This CDR3 spans 15 amino acids. V lost 0 bases to trimming and J lost 0 bases, with 9 bases between them. CDR3 bases: TGTGCCAGCAGCTTAGAAACAGGTAGCTCCTACGAGCAGTACTTC. Translation: CASSLETGSSYEQYF.

The chain couples TRBV7-6 to TRBJ1-4, with a possible D match to TRBD1 (5 bases). Germline V gene data show CDR1 as SGHVS and CDR2 as FNYEAQ. V shed 0 bases and J shed 7 bases, with 15 bases lying between them. The CDR3 runs to 16 residues. The CDR3, as DNA: TGTGCCAGCAGCTTAGCAGGGACGGCCGGGGGTGAAAAACTGTTTTTT. It translates to CASSLAGTAGGEKLFF.

The chain joins TRBV5-1 to TRBJ1-1; D is possibly TRBD1 (6 bases). V lost 2 bases and J lost 1, with 12 bases in between. The CDR3 is 15 residues long. Germline V gene data show CDR1 as SGHRS and CDR2 as YFSETQ. This chain's CDR3 is CASSFSPGQNTEAFF. CDR3 DNA: TGCGCCAGCAGCTTTTCCCCGGGACAGAACACTGAAGCTTTCTTT.

This chain joins TRBV19 and TRBJ1-2, with a weak D call TRBD1 (5 bases). From germline, CDR1 is LNHDA and CDR2 SQIVND (reference sequence). The CDR3 spans 13 residues. V lost 5 bases, J lost 7 bases, and 14 bases lay in between. The chain's CDR3 is CASSPPGQFGYTF. In nucleotides, the CDR3 is TGTGCCAGTAGTCCTCCGGGGCAGTTTGGCTACACCTTC.

The chain links TRBV6-6 to TRBJ1-5; tentatively, D is TRBD1 (5 bases). The V gene's germline CDR1 is MNHNY and CDR2 SVGAGI (reference sequence). Trimming removed 9 bases from V and 9 bases from J, with 15 bases in between. This CDR3 contains 12 residues. CDR3: CASYGGLAPQHF. In DNA, the CDR3 is TGTGCCAGTTACGGGGGGTTGGCGCCCCAGCATTTT.